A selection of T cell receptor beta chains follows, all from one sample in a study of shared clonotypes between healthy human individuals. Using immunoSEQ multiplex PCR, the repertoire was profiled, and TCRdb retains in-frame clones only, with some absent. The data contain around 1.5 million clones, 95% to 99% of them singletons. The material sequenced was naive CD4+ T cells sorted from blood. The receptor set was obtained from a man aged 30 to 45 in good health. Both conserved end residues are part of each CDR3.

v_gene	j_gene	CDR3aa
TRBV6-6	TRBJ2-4	CASSYPADRSIQYF
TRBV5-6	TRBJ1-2	CASREWRANYGYTF
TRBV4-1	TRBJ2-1	CASSQGGGNYNEQFF
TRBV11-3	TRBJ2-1	CASSFGDRANEQFF
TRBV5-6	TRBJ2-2	CASSLGVGRGTGELFF
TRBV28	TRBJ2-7	CASSFLGSQGYEQYF
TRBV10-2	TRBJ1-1	CATVGTGFAFF
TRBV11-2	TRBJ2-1	CASSPPGGRPGNEQFF
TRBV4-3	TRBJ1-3	CASSQDPYGNTIYF
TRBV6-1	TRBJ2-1	CASSDVLANRNEQFF
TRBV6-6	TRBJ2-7	CASRTSGLYEQYF
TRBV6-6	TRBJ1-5	CASSYSAGGQPQHF
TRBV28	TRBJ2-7	CATTGELAGVDEQYF
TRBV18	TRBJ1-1	CASSPGTGLSEAFF
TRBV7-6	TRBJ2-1	CASTETSGPYNEQFF
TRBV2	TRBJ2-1	CASNAGANEQFF
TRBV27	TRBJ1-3	CASSLLGGNTIYF
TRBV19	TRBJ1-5	CASSIGGQGWQPQHF
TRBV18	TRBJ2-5	CASSPRTLQETQYF
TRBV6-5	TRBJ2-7	CASSRDTTYEQYF
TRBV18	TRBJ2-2	CASSPTGTGGANTGELFF
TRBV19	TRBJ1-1	CASGFGRVRGVDTEAFF
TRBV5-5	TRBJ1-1	CASSPPKTGTEAFF
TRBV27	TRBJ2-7	CASSLIMSTKRHEQYF
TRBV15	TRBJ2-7	CATSRSRDRGLSYEQYF
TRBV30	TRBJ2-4	CAWSWSGNIQYF
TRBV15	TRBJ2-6	CATSRLLGSNSGANVLTF
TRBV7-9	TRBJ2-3	CASSRAASTDTQYF
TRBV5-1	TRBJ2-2	CASSLDARLAGDSPGELFF
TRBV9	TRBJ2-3	CASSRNVDTDTQYF
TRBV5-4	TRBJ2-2	CASSLLPAGELFF
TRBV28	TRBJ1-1	CASSPAGTANTEAFF
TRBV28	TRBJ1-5	CASSARTGRNQPQHF
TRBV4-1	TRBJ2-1	CASSQQLGLAALLSYNEQFF
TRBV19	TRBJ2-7	CASSIAQGAYEQYF
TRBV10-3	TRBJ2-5	CAISPRRTSGSGETQYF
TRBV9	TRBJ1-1	CASSVSSRGGTEAFF
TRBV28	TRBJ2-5	CASSSSYETQYF
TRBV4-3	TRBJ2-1	CASSPHPLLGNEQFF
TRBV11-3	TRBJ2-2	CASSLGEGSGELFF
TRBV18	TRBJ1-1	CASSPPGHLGGTEAFF
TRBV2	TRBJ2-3	CASKTSGIFTDTQYF
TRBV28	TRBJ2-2	CASTTSTSGTLLTGELFF
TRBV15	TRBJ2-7	CATSRGGATRGEQYF
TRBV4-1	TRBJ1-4	CASGSMDRSNEKLFF
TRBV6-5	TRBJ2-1	CASKGGWAYNEQFF
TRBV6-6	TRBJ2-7	CASSYGTTGGEQYF
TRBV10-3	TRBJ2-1	CAIRLTSGGNNEQFF
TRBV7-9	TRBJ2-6	CASSLRSSGANVLTF
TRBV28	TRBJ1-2	CASRLEGTVNYGYTF
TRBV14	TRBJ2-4	CASSLGTSGRVERSIQYF
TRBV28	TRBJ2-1	CAISGRAKGYNEQFF
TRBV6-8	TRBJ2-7	CASSPRIGGPLFYEQYF
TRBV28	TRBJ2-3	CASRIQGPSTDTQYF
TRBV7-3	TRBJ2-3	CASSLNPTDTQYF
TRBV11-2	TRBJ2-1	CASSTGLENEQFF
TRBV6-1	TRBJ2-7	CASNQDRVVVEQYF